This note documents a single TCR beta chain sequence. Other nucleotide sequences in the sample specify the same CDR3. The sample is drawn from a study of shared clonotypes between healthy human individuals. The repertoire was sequenced with immunoSEQ multiplex PCR; TCRdb's copy has only in-frame clones and lacks some. Of over 2 million clones in the sample, 85% to 95% are singletons; the top ten hold 0.13%. The sequenced sample was naive CD4+ T cells sorted from blood. As to subset: CD45RA+ positively selected. The sequence was obtained from a man between 18 and 29 years old in good health.

The chain's CDR3 is CSVGGRTTYEQYF. Here the CDR3 DNA reads TGCAGCGTTGGAGGACGAACCACCTACGAGCAGTACTTC. V is TRBV29-1 and J is TRBJ2-7, with no clear D. The CDR3 sequence is 13 residues long. Deletions cut 4 bases from V and 2 bases from J, with 12 bases between. Per the germline V gene, CDR1 is SQVTM and CDR2 is ANQGSEA.